These 9 T cell receptor beta chains share one sample of origin, sequenced in a study of T-cell reconstitution after alpha-beta-depleted transplantation in children. Preparing the TCRbeta library involved the use of unique molecular identifiers. TCRdb reanalysed the PCR reads using MiXCR and keeps one entry per CDR3 protein. The top ten hold 2% to 3% of the sample, which has hundreds of thousands of distinct CDR3 sequences, more than 10% seen once. The sample consisted of PBMCs from the stem cell graft donor, taken from the stem cell graft. The receptors were sampled from a human donor who donated a stem cell graft to a child with acute lymphoblastic leukemia.

Worth noting for this clonotype: Possible read error: a much larger clone is one base away. J is TRBJ2-7 and V is TRBV12-3 or TRBV12-4; D gene unclear. V was cut by 4 bases and J by 2 bases, with 9 bases left in between. The CDR3 totals 13 residues. Here the CDR3 DNA reads TGTGCCAGCAGTTCTGCCGCGACCTACGAGCAGTACTTC. As protein: CASSSAATYEQYF.

This clonotype was counted ten times or more. The chain links TRBV6-2 or TRBV6-3 to TRBJ1-4; D unclear. The CDR3 covers 12 residues. CDR1 and CDR2 (germline): MNHEY, SVGEGT. V was cut by 2 bases and J by 6 bases, with 4 bases left in between. The CDR3 spells CASSYPDEKLFF. CDR3 bases: TGTGCCAGCAGTTACCCGGATGAAAAACTGTTTTTT.

J is TRBJ1-2 and V is TRBV3-1; 10 bases agree with TRBD1. Trimming took 8 bases from V and 0 from J; bases not matched to a gene: 6. CDR1 and CDR2 from the germline V gene are LGHDT and YNNKEL (reference sequence). The CDR3 runs 15 residues. The DNA for the CDR3 is TGTGCCAGCTCTGGACAGGGGGGAGCTAACTATGGCTACACCTTC. Protein sequence: CASSGQGGANYGYTF.

This clonotype appeared many times. The chain has TRBV5-1 and TRBJ2-1; no clear D. The CDR3 is 13 amino acids. Germline CDR1 and CDR2: SGHRS and YFSETQ. The germline V and J ends were trimmed by 0 bases and 5 bases, with 6 bases remaining between them. CDR3 in amino acids: CASSLVGHNEQFF. The DNA for the CDR3 is TGCGCCAGCAGCTTGGTTGGTCACAATGAGCAGTTCTTC.

The genes are TRBV7-2 and TRBJ1-1; maybe TRBD1 (5 bases). V was shortened by 4 bases and J by 4 bases, with 7 bases between the two germline ends. The germline CDR1 and CDR2 sequences are SGHTA and FQGNSA. The CDR3 consists of 12 residues. The CDR3 here is CASSWDFTEAFF. CDR3 in DNA: TGTGCCAGCAGCTGGGACTTCACTGAAGCTTTCTTT. Using reference TRBV7-2 and TRBJ1-1 for the parts outside the CDR3, the full variable domain is GAGVSQSPSNKVTEKGKDVELRCDPISGHTALYWYRQSLGQGLEFLIYFQGNSAPDKSGLPSDRFSAERTGGSVSTLTIQRTQQEDSAVYLCASSWDFTEAFFGQGTRLTVV.

This clonotype was counted a few times. This chain uses TRBV7-2 with TRBJ1-1; D may be TRBD1 (5 bases). The length of the CDR3 is 13 residues. Germline CDR1 reads SGHTA; CDR2 reads FQGNSA. The V and J ends lost 5 bases and 6 bases respectively, with 13 bases between them. The CDR3 protein is CASSVRTQAEAFF. The CDR3 DNA sequence: TGTGCCAGCAGCGTCCGGACACAGGCTGAAGCTTTCTTT. The full variable domain, in which reference TRBV7-2 and TRBJ1-1 provide the parts outside the CDR3, is GAGVSQSPSNKVTEKGKDVELRCDPISGHTALYWYRQSLGQGLEFLIYFQGNSAPDKSGLPSDRFSAERTGGSVSTLTIQRTQQEDSAVYLCASSVRTQAEAFFGQGTRLTVV.

This clonotype was detected many times. The V and J genes are TRBV2 and TRBJ2-3; D is unclear. The CDR3 length is 16 residues. The germline CDR1 and CDR2 sequences are SNHLY and FYNNEI. V lost 5 bases and J lost 1, with 16 bases in between. The CDR3 loop reads CASSLGTPPGTDTQYF. CDR3 DNA sequence: TGTGCCAGCAGTCTCGGTACCCCGCCGGGCACAGATACGCAGTATTTT. Full variable domain (remainder filled in from reference TRBV2 and TRBJ2-3): EPEVTQTPSHQVTQMGQEVILRCVPISNHLYFYWYRQILGQKVEFLVSFYNNEISEKSEIFDDQFSVERPDGSNFTLKIRSTKLEDSAMYFCASSLGTPPGTDTQYFGPGTRLTVL.

This chain uses TRBV10-3 with TRBJ2-6; tentatively, D is TRBD1 (5 bases). Germline V gives CDR1 ENHRY, CDR2 SYGVKD. V was clipped by 2 bases and J by 2 bases, with 10 bases between them. This CDR3 has 16 residues. CDR3 nucleotides: TGTGCCATCAGTGAGGCCGAAGGGGCTGGGGCCAACGTCCTGACTTTC. It codes for CAISEAEGAGANVLTF.

The chain carries TRBV19 and TRBJ1-1; no clear D. CDR1 LNHDA and CDR2 SQIVND come from the germline V gene (reference sequence). This CDR3 has 14 amino acids. The V end was cut by 5 bases, the J end by 1 base, with 11 bases between. CDR3 region: CASSPREKNTEAFF. CDR3 nucleotide sequence: TGTGCCAGTAGTCCGAGAGAGAAGAACACTGAAGCTTTCTTT.